Below are 14 T cell receptor beta chains sequenced from a single sample in a study of cytomegalovirus exposure and HLA in healthy donors. Primers: 60 Vbeta forward and 13 Jbeta reverse. Profiling relied on immunoSEQ multiplex PCR, and the TCRdb table lists in-frame clones only, not all of them. Among roughly 200,000 clones listed, about 9% were seen once. The sample consisted of PBMCs. These receptors were taken from a woman aged 25 to 45 in good health and CMV-seropositive.

This clone was picked up a small number of times. The chain couples TRBV5-1 to TRBJ2-1; weak D call: TRBD1 (6 bases). V was trimmed by 0 bases and J by 4 bases, leaving 14 bases between them. Germline lookup yields CDR1 SGHRS and CDR2 YFSETQ. This CDR3 has 16 residues. The DNA of the CDR3 is TGCGCCAGCAGCTTGGTGGCTGACACAGGGTACAATGAGCAGTTCTTC. It specifies CASSLVADTGYNEQFF.

This clone was counted between two and nine times. The gene calls are TRBV10-3 and TRBJ1-5; TRBD1 agrees at 8 bases. The junction had 7 bases not matched to a gene; V was cut back by 4 bases and J by 2 bases. The germline CDR1 and CDR2 sequences are ENHRY and SYGVKD. This CDR3 comprises 16 residues. CDR3 sequence reads: CAISGGDRRGNQPQHF. CDR3 bases: TGTGCCATCAGTGGGGGGGACAGGAGGGGCAATCAGCCCCAGCATTTT.

The gene calls are TRBV27 and TRBJ1-6; tentatively, D is TRBD1 (6 bases). The CDR3 runs 14 residues. Trimming shortened V by 5 bases and J by 7 bases, and 12 bases separated the two germline ends. Germline V lookup: CDR1 MNHEY, CDR2 SMNVEV (reference sequence). The CDR3 is CASSTGKRNSPLHF. CDR3 in DNA: TGTGCCAGCAGTACAGGGAAGAGAAATTCACCCCTCCACTTT.

The sample holds one count of this clone. This sample includes further DNA sequences coding for the same CDR3. The chain has TRBV9 and TRBJ2-1; 10 nucleotides align to TRBD2. The CDR3 totals 15 residues. Per the germline V gene, CDR1 is SGDLS and CDR2 is YYNGEE. The ends lost 1 base at V and 6 bases at J; junction bases unmatched: 4. The CDR3 protein is CASSVSGRASNEQFF. The CDR3 bases are TGTGCCAGCAGCGTAAGCGGGAGGGCCTCCAATGAGCAGTTCTTC.

This clone was detected only a few times. The chain couples TRBV7-9 to TRBJ2-2, with D uncertain. Trimming pared 0 bases from V and 3 bases from J, leaving 5 bases between. This CDR3 region has 14 residues. Per germline, CDR1 SEHNR and CDR2 FQNEAQ (reference sequence). The CDR3 bases are TGTGCCAGCAGCTTAGCGGAGTACACCGGGGAGCTGTTTTTT. Translated, it gives CASSLAEYTGELFF.

The V call is TRBV11-2, the J call TRBJ2-7; 9 bases map to TRBD1. The CDR3 runs to 14 residues. V was pared by 4 bases and J by 3 bases, with 4 bases of the junction left unmatched. Germline CDR1 reads SGHAT; CDR2 reads FQNNGV. This chain's CDR3 is CASSWGGQGYEQYF. The CDR3 DNA reads TGTGCCAGCAGCTGGGGGGGACAGGGCTACGAGCAGTACTTC.

With respect to this clone: Other nucleotide sequences in the sample specify the same CDR3. V is TRBV4-1 and J is TRBJ1-1; the D is unclear. V gave up 0 bases and J gave up 1 base, with 12 bases separating them. The CDR3 length is 16 residues. CDR1 is MGHRA and CDR2 is YSYEKL in the germline V gene. For the CDR3, the DNA is TGCGCCAGCAGCCAAGATCGGGGAGGCCCGAACACTGAAGCTTTCTTT. Translating gives CASSQDRGGPNTEAFF.

The chain employs TRBV6-1 and TRBJ1-4; D is perhaps TRBD1 (5 bases). The CDR3 is 14 amino acids. Germline V gives CDR1 MNHNS, CDR2 SASEGT. The V and J ends lost 7 bases and 10 bases respectively, with 19 bases between them. The CDR3 here is CASTPGAGRGKLFF. Written as DNA, the CDR3 is TGTGCCAGCACCCCCGGAGCGGGAAGGGGAAAACTGTTTTTT.

This clone was observed a few times. The chain joins TRBV7-9 to TRBJ2-1, with a possible D match to TRBD1 (6 bases). The V gene lost 2 bases and the J gene lost 6 bases, with 8 bases spanning the gap. From germline, CDR1 is SEHNR and CDR2 FQNEAQ (reference sequence). The CDR3 consists of 13 residues. The CDR3 sequence is CASSLTGTNEQFF. CDR3 in DNA: TGTGCCAGCAGCTTAACAGGGACCAATGAGCAGTTCTTC.

The chain carries TRBV21-1 and TRBJ1-5. TRBV21-1 is termed a pseudogene. CDR3 length: 12 residues. In nucleotides, the CDR3 is TGTGCCAGCAGCGTCCTAAATCAGCCCCAGCATTTT. Translation gives CASSVLNQPQHF.

This clone was found a few times. The rearrangement uses TRBV12-5 and TRBJ2-2; D may be TRBD2 (5 bases). From germline, CDR1 is LGHNT and CDR2 FRNRAP. CDR3 length: 13 residues. The V end was cut by 3 bases, the J end by 7 bases, with 9 bases between. CDR3 sequence (DNA): TGTGCTAGTGGTTTAATCGGGAACGGGGAGCTGTTTTTT. It codes for CASGLIGNGELFF.

This clone has more than one count but fewer than ten. This sample includes further DNA sequences coding for the same CDR3. V is TRBV5-1 and J is TRBJ2-5, with 10 bases matching TRBD1. The CDR3 contains 15 residues. The V gene end was trimmed by 2 bases and the J gene end by 3 bases; junction bases not matched to a gene: 4. CDR1 is SGHRS, CDR2 YFSETQ, per germline. The CDR3 spells CASSFSGTGEETQYF. CDR3 in DNA: TGCGCCAGCAGCTTTAGTGGGACAGGGGAAGAGACCCAGTACTTC.

The chain links TRBV5-1 to TRBJ2-3; D is uncertain. The germline V gene encodes CDR1 SGHRS and CDR2 YFSETQ. CDR3 size: 13 residues. Deletions cut 0 bases from V and 3 bases from J, with 5 bases between. For the CDR3, the DNA is TGCGCCAGCAGCTTGGAACGGACAGATACGCAGTATTTT. It yields the protein CASSLERTDTQYF.

The CDR3 sequence is CSVEDTGLYNEQFF. CDR3 coding DNA: TGCAGCGTTGAAGACACGGGTCTCTACAATGAGCAGTTCTTC. V is TRBV29-1 and J is TRBJ2-1, with no clear D. The CDR3 totals 14 residues. Germline V gene sequence: CDR1 SQVTM, CDR2 ANQGSEA. V was clipped by 0 bases and J by 3 bases, with 9 bases between them.